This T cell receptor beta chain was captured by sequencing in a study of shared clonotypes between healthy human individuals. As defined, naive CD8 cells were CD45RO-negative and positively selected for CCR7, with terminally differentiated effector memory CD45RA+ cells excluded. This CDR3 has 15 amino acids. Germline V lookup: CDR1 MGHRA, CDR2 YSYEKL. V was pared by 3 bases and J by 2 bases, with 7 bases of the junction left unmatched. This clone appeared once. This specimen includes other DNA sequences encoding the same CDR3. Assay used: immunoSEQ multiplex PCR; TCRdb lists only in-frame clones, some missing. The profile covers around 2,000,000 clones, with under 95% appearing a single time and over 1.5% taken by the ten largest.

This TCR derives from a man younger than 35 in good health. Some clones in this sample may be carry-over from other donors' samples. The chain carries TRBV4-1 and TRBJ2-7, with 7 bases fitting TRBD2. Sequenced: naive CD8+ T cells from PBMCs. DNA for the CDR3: TGCGCCAGCAGCCAGGACGGAGGGAGGGCCTACGAGCAGTACTTC. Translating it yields CASSQDGGRAYEQYF.